This TCR beta chain stems from a study of cytomegalovirus exposure and HLA in healthy donors (TCRdb year 2017). Study-wide context: An earlier analysis of about 560 of the donors reported 250 to 350 Gb of sequence data and around 120 million unique TCR beta sequences obtained from approximately 180 million T cells. An early release that covered roughly 600 HLA-typed donors contained 250 to 350 gigabases of sequencing data and roughly 84 million unique TCR sequences. A later genetic analysis used genome-wide SNP genotypes for about three fifths of the 666 donors, treating that subset as a discovery cohort. All discovery cohort repertoires had been generated using a single sequencing platform. Typing coverage varied by locus: roughly 629-630 donors for A, B, C, DRB1 and DQB1; roughly 510 for DQA1; over 600 for DPA1; roughly 450 for DPB1. HLA typing included class I and class II loci at four-digit resolution. The T cell repertoires of under 750 subjects were profiled by immunosequencing and related to cytomegalovirus serostatus. To predict cytomegalovirus infection status, the study brought together high-throughput TCR immunosequencing, statistical association of individual TCRs with disease status, and machine learning. Because of strong linkage in the cohort, a handful of DR-DQ haplotypes were treated as single units for association and clustering. Among some 410 genotyped donors of the cohort, an average of approximately 220,000 unique TCR beta nucleotide sequences was sequenced per donor, of which 15% to 20% were non-productive. The study was designed to test whether signatures of past pathogen exposure could be identified by cataloging public T cell receptors. A later analysis re-analyzed previously published TCR beta repertoires from 650 to 800 donors and added high-resolution HLA genotyping to study TCR occurrence patterns. In an earlier analysis of over 550 of the donors, high-throughput TCR beta sequencing was used to judge whether each TCR beta V gene segment behaved as functional or pseudogenic. Donor age, sex, ethnicity and CMV serostatus were compiled alongside the repertoire data. In addition to the first cohort of around 670 subjects, a separate validation cohort of approximately 110 different subjects was used. The genetic ancestry cluster associated with self-reported Caucasian donors included roughly four fifths of the roughly 390 genotyped donors. Rather than drawing on any new phenotypic data, the later analysis identified candidate immune exposures from TCR beta sequences and the way those sequences occurred across donors. General conclusions and limits of the study: At a false discovery rate of 0.05, a later analysis linked 15,000 to 20,000 TCR beta sequences to specific HLA alleles. In a later genetic analysis, fewer N-insertions in productive TCRs were reported among donors in an Asian-associated ancestry cluster than the roughly 700-donor mean. Compared with equally common non-associated chains, HLA-associated TCR beta chains in a later analysis were more clonally expanded and had lower generation probabilities. In a later analysis, the rate of TCR association differed among HLA loci, with DRB1 alleles having the most associated TCRs and HLA-C alleles having the fewest. Across donors, most TCR sequences were observed very rarely, whereas some public TCRs were present in many individuals. A later analysis reported that several top co-occurrence clusters appeared linked to parvovirus B19, influenza, CMV and Epstein-Barr virus. A total of 150 to 200 TCR beta chains were listed by the study as associated with cytomegalovirus. The only immune exposure information available for the cohort was CMV serostatus. In this cohort, only TCR beta chains were sequenced, and detectable features were limited by the absence of alpha or paired-chain data. A further reported finding was that TCR beta sequences accurately predicted the HLA-A and HLA-B alleles for most subjects in the first cohort. An earlier analysis of some 590 of the donors showed that most TCR beta V segments appeared in productive rearrangements either about 87% or about 30% of the time, which broadly matched IMGT annotations. The earlier analysis of almost 600 of the donors excluded approximately 17 rarely observed V segments, including chromosome 9 orphons, because counts were too low. A cluster of highly shared sequence variants was judged likely to be a technical artifact of the sequencing pipeline. Sequencing depth was assumed to be roughly uniform across donors in the presence/absence analyses, though that assumption may not hold. Linkage disequilibrium might explain the correlated functional status among segregating V segments, but an unknown experimental factor could not be ruled out. V-gene and J-gene trimming of TCR beta chains was associated with a missense DCLRE1C variant in a later genetic analysis, and the association was replicated in an independent cohort. Some IMGT-functional V segments, including TRBV6-2 and TRBV6-3, could not be distinguished by the 87-base-pair reads and were therefore excluded. The classifier was reported to diagnose cytomegalovirus status with high specificity and sensitivity in both the original cohort and the validation cohort. Most CMV-associated TCR beta chains appeared to be HLA-restricted in a later analysis, and the HLA associations seemed to be driven largely by CMV exposure. In vitro tests confirmed that a few of the cytomegalovirus-associated TCR beta chains recognize cytomegalovirus antigens. Because HLA typing was unavailable for some donors at each locus, only the typed subset was used in association tests. Strong co-occurrence of HLA alleles, especially DR and DQ, made assigning TCR associations to individual alleles difficult. The authors suggested that the approach could potentially be generalized to other disease states and immunological phenotypes.

The library came from the immunoSEQ multiplex PCR assay. The multiplex PCR relied on a mix of 60 forward primers for TCR Vbeta segments and 13 reverse primers for TCR Jbeta segments. Amplification of the CDR3 region of rearranged TCR beta genes was performed with a multiplex PCR assay on genomic DNA. The amplified TCR beta libraries were sequenced on the Illumina HiSeq System as 87-base-pair reads. As for the original processing: In a later analysis, approximately 74 million unique TCR beta chains were counted across the 650 to 700 repertoires, and some 10 million of these chains were shared by at least two donors. Raw reads were error-corrected and collapsed into unique sequences with a nearest-neighbor algorithm that merged closely related sequences to remove PCR and sequencing errors. V, D and J gene segments were assigned by aligning CDR3 sequences to IMGT reference sequences. For a sequence to be retained, a match of at least six nucleotides to both a V gene segment and a J gene segment was required. Rearrangements were classified as productive when the CDR3 lacked stop codons and remained in frame with V and J, and all other rearrangements were classified as non-productive. CDR3 was defined according to IMGT convention as the region running from the second conserved V-encoded cysteine to the conserved J-encoded phenylalanine. In an earlier analysis of approximately 500 of the donors, sequences lacking an unambiguous match to a single V gene segment were excluded. An earlier analysis of a few hundred of the donors called V segments functional above 56.7% productive rearrangements and segregating when the between-donor standard deviation exceeded 5%. To diagnose cytomegalovirus status from the catalog of TCR beta chain sequences, a statistical classification framework was built. In a later analysis, TCR nucleotide sequences were compared against IMGT/GENE-DB human TR gene sequences so that V and J genes could be assigned. A later analysis assigned CDR3 sequences and most-parsimonious VDJ recombination scenarios with the TCRdist pipeline. A later analysis defined each TCR beta chain by its CDR3 amino acid sequence plus V-gene family, and excluded reads lacking a unique V-gene family. A later analysis removed 500 to 650 highly shared, low-generation-probability nucleotide sequences to deal with suspected cross-contamination and a sequencing artifact. For each public chain, a later analysis derived a clonal expansion index from normalized ranks of inferred template counts within each repertoire. In a later analysis, generation probabilities were computed using a VDJ recombination model fitted to out-of-frame rearrangements, and the results were checked against IGoR. In a later analysis, hypergeometric tests were used to score TCR-TCR, TCR-HLA and TCR-CMV co-occurrence, with a repertoire-size bias correction applied to TCR pairs. In a later analysis, false discovery rates were estimated by permuting HLA or CMV assignments 20 times. In a later analysis, co-occurring TCRs were grouped using DBSCAN, and TCRdist sequence similarity was added for clustering within HLA-allele-positive subsets. For co-occurrence clustering, repertoires with fewer than 30,000 or more than 120,000 public chains were excluded, along with roughly 5 repertoires with anomalous nucleotide sharing. Imported from immuneACCESS, the table was reduced by TCRdb to in-frame sequences with V and J called. These copies leave out some clones; in studies compared against another copy, an unresolved V gene accounts for under half, and the cause of the remainder is not known. That table furnishes V, J and clone size, whereas the DNA furnished D and trimming. The sample has over 150,000 clones on record, roughly 80% of them singletons. The top ten clonotypes cover around 13% of the sample.

In regard to this clone: There is no known antigen for this receptor. Base qualities are not at hand, and no much larger clone is one base apart.

The cysteine opens and the phenylalanine closes a CDR3 of 14 amino acids. The sequence is cut down to CDR3 DNA, 42 bases in frame from base 1. CDR1 SEHNR and CDR2 FQNEAQ were looked up in the germline V gene (reference sequence). In total, roughly 670 healthy bone marrow donors made up the cohort. Cohort members were all nominally healthy when sampled, although unrecorded immune exposures were likely present. The donor tested CMV seronegative, placing the donor among the 300 to 400 seronegative members of the cohort. Every donor gave a peripheral blood sample, and the peripheral blood mononuclear cells from that sample were used for TCR beta sequencing. The Qiagen DNeasy Blood Extraction Kit was used to extract genomic DNA from the blood cell samples.

The chain links TRBV7-9 with TRBJ2-5; the central 7 bases match TRBD1. The better agreement between TRBJ2-7 and the DNA end casts doubt on the J call. The sequence was collected from a woman aged 50 to 65 in good health and CMV-seronegative. The sequenced material came from PBMCs. The nucleotides are TGTGCCAGCAGCTCGGGACAGAGATTCTACGAGCAGTACTTC. The resulting protein is CASSSGQRFYEQYF.